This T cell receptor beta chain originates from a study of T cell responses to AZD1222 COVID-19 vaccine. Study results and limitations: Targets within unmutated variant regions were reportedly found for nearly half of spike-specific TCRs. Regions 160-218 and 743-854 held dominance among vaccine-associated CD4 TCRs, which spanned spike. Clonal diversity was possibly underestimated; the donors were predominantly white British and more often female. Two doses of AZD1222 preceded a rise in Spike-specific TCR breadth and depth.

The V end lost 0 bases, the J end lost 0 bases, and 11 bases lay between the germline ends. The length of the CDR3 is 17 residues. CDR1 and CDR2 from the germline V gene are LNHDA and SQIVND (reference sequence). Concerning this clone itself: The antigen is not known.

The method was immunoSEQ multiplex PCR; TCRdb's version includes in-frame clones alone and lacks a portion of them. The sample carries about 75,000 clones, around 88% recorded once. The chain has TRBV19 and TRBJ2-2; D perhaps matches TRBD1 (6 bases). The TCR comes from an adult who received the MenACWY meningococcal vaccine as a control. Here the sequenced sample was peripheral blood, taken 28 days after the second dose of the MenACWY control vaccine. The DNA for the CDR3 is TGTGCCAGTAGTATAGATCTAGGGGGAACGAACACCGGGGAGCTGTTTTTT. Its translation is CASSIDLGGTNTGELFF.